The 12 T cell receptor beta chains below were found in one sample sequenced in a study of T cell changes during pregnancy in multiple sclerosis. Profiling relied on immunoSEQ multiplex PCR, and the TCRdb table lists in-frame clones only, not all of them. The sample lists fewer than 110,000 clones, just under 95% occurring once. Sequences were derived from peripheral blood, sampled in the third trimester of pregnancy. These receptors all come from a female donor in good health, enrolled as a control in a pregnancy study.

V and J are TRBV5-6 and TRBJ2-5; 14 bases are a match to TRBD2. Germline-derived CDR1 and CDR2 are SGHDT and YYEEEE. The CDR3 loop spans 17 amino acids. The trim removed 4 bases at V and 5 bases at J, leaving 10 bases unmatched. Written as DNA, the CDR3 is TGTGCCAGCAGCGTAAGACTAGCGGGGGGGTCGGTCGAGACCCAGTACTTC. This translates into CASSVRLAGGSVETQYF.

The chain uses TRBV21-1 and TRBJ1-4. TRBV21-1 is termed a pseudogene. The CDR3 extends over 16 amino acids. CDR3 nucleotide sequence: TGTGCCAGCAGCAAGAAGGGAGGGAGGGCTAATGAAAAACTGTTTTTT. It is translated as CASSKKGGRANEKLFF.

The V gene is TRBV6-1, the J gene TRBJ2-1; the D gene is possibly TRBD2 (6 bases). The CDR3 covers 17 residues. The germline V gene encodes CDR1 MNHNS and CDR2 SASEGT. V lost 4 bases to trimming and J lost 6 bases, with 22 bases between them. This CDR3 is CASSGASETGDPNEQFF. The CDR3 DNA sequence: TGTGCCAGCAGTGGGGCTAGTGAAACGGGGGATCCCAATGAGCAGTTCTTC.

The V gene is TRBV18, the J gene TRBJ2-2; 7 bases are a match to TRBD2. Trimming took 3 bases from V and 3 from J; bases not matched to a gene: 7. The V gene's germline CDR1 is KGHSH and CDR2 LQKENI. CDR3 length: 16 residues. The CDR3 DNA reads as TGTGCCAGCTCACCGACGACTAGCTGGGACACCGGGGAGCTGTTTTTT. Its protein product is CASSPTTSWDTGELFF. Using reference TRBV18 and TRBJ2-2 for the parts outside the CDR3, the full variable domain is NAGVMQNPRHLVRRRGQEARLRCSPMKGHSHVYWYRQLPEEGLKFMVYLQKENIIDESGMPKERFSAEFPKEGPSILRIQQVVRGDSAAYFCASSPTTSWDTGELFFGEGSRLTVL.

The rearrangement uses TRBV7-9 and TRBJ2-7, with D possibly matching TRBD1 (5 bases). Per the germline V gene, CDR1 is SEHNR and CDR2 is FQNEAQ (reference sequence). This CDR3 has 14 residues. V was trimmed by 5 bases and J by 0 bases, leaving 11 bases between them. The CDR3 DNA reads TGTGCCAGCAGCCCCAGACAGAACTCCTACGAGCAGTACTTC. Its translation: CASSPRQNSYEQYF.

The chain combines TRBV4-1 with TRBJ1-1, with D perhaps matching TRBD1 (6 bases). CDR1 and CDR2 (germline): MGHRA, YSYEKL. The CDR3 spans 16 residues. V lost 1 base to trimming and J lost 1 base, with 13 bases between them. CDR3 protein: CASSQGTLGANTEAFF. Written as DNA, the CDR3 is TGCGCCAGCAGCCAAGGTACCCTGGGGGCGAACACTGAAGCTTTCTTT.

This CDR3 reads CASSRRLNTEAFF. The CDR3 coding sequence is TGTGCCAGCAGTCGGCGGTTAAACACTGAAGCTTTCTTT. The chain carries TRBV6-5 and TRBJ1-1; D remains ambiguous. The germline V gene has CDR1 MNHEY and CDR2 SVGAGI. Between the trimmed V and J ends, which lost 5 bases and 2 bases, there was a span of 9 bases. CDR3 length: 13 residues.

The chain carries TRBV7-2 and TRBJ2-2, with 8 positions matching TRBD1. The V gene's germline CDR1 is SGHTA and CDR2 FQGNSA. This CDR3 comprises 16 residues. The V segment lost 5 bases and the J segment 5 bases; nucleotides outside the gene matches: 10. The CDR3 DNA reads TGTGCCAGCAGCCCCCATCAGGGGGCAGAAACCGGGGAGCTGTTTTTT. Protein: CASSPHQGAETGELFF.

This chain joins TRBV30 and TRBJ1-1, with a possible D match to TRBD1 (6 bases). The CDR3 has 17 residues. Trimming left V 3 bases short and J 1 base short, with 21 bases between. Germline V gene data show CDR1 as GTSNPN and CDR2 as SVGIG (reference sequence). This chain's CDR3 is CAWRPSLVGARNTEAFF. CDR3 coding DNA: TGTGCCTGGAGGCCCTCCCTAGTGGGGGCTAGGAACACTGAAGCTTTCTTT.

This clone has just one count. This chain links TRBV19 with TRBJ2-7, with 7 bases fitting TRBD1. This CDR3 has 14 amino acids. CDR1 is LNHDA, CDR2 SQIVND, per germline (reference sequence). V shed 0 bases, J shed 3 bases, and the junction held 2 bases outside the gene matches. CDR3 in DNA: TGTGCCAGTAGTATAGAAAGACAGGGCTACGAGCAGTACTTC. Translation gives CASSIERQGYEQYF.

The chain links TRBV2 to TRBJ1-1; TRBD1 aligns across 7 bases. Looked up from germline, CDR1 is SNHLY and CDR2 is FYNNEI. The V segment lost 6 bases and the J segment 8 bases; nucleotides outside the gene matches: 3. This CDR3 has 11 amino acids. CDR3 in amino acids: CASRGTVEAFF. The CDR3 DNA follows: TGTGCCAGCAGGGGGACAGTCGAAGCTTTCTTT.

V and J are TRBV6-5 and TRBJ1-4, with D perhaps matching TRBD1 (6 bases). V shed 6 bases and J shed 8 bases, with 19 bases lying between them. CDR1 MNHEY and CDR2 SVGAGI come from the germline V gene. This CDR3 contains 15 residues. The CDR3 loop is CASRSHREGKEKLFF. CDR3 nucleotides: TGTGCCAGCAGGAGCCACAGGGAGGGTAAAGAAAAACTGTTTTTT.